The rows below give T cell receptor beta chains drawn from one sample of a study of blood T cell repertoires in COVID-19. Sequenced by immunoSEQ multiplex PCR; TCRdb stores in-frame clones only, minus some. This sample has tens of thousands of clones; roughly 75% occur once, and the top ten carry about 4.2%. Material: peripheral blood. These receptors were taken from a woman aged 45-60 years with acute or convalescent COVID-19. The CDR3 runs from the conserved cysteine through the conserved F or W. Each record gives: V gene, J gene, clone size, CDR3 length, D gene, CDR3 DNA, CDR3 protein. The D gene is left open where the match is weak. Clone size is not always given. Where it is, it says once, few, many or a class for expanded clones.

TRBV3-1/TRBV3-2	TRBJ1-1	NA	14	TRBD1	TGTGCCAGCAGCCAAGCAGGGGGGTACACTGAAGCTTTCTTT	CASSQAGGYTEAFF
TRBV19	TRBJ1-6	few	15	TRBD1	TGTGCCAGTAGTACCGGACAGGCCTTTAATTCACCCCTCCACTTT	CASSTGQAFNSPLHF
TRBV19	TRBJ1-2	few	14	TRBD1	TGTGCCAGTAAGGGACAGGCTCAGGGTCATGGCTACACCTTC	CASKGQAQGHGYTF
TRBV6-5	TRBJ1-1	NA	14	NA	TGTGCCAGCAGTTCTTACGGTGGTTACACTGAAGCTTTCTTT	CASSSYGGYTEAFF
TRBV7-9	TRBJ2-2	NA	15	NA	TGTGCCAGCAGCTTAGCGGGGGCCTGGGTCGGGGAGCTGTTTTTT	CASSLAGAWVGELFF
TRBV6-5	TRBJ2-7	NA	15	NA	TGTGCCAGCAGACAGGCTTCCCGGATTGGTTTGTTCTGGTACTTC	CASRQASRIGLFWYF
TRBV12-5	TRBJ2-3	NA	13	NA	TGTGCTAGTGGAAGACAGGGCACAGATACGCAGTATTTT	CASGRQGTDTQYF
TRBV5-6	TRBJ1-1	NA	15	TRBD1	TGTGCCAGCACCTTCCAATCCAGGGGGAGGACTGAAGCTTTCTTT	CASTFQSRGRTEAFF
TRBV5-4	TRBJ1-1	few	13	TRBD1	TGTGCCAGCAGCTGGACAGGGGACACTGAAGCTTTCTTT	CASSWTGDTEAFF
TRBV3-1/TRBV3-2	TRBJ1-2	NA	14	NA	TGTGCCAGCAGCCAAGGCCAGATCCACTATGGCTACACCTTC	CASSQGQIHYGYTF
TRBV4-1	TRBJ2-3	NA	17	NA	TGCGCCAGCAGCCACGGCGGTGGAAGGGGCGCGGCAGATACGCAGTATTTT	CASSHGGGRGAADTQYF
TRBV6-1	TRBJ2-7	NA	15	TRBD2	TGTGCCAGCAGTTCTACTAGCGGGGCATCCTACGAGCAGTACTTC	CASSSTSGASYEQYF
TRBV6-6	TRBJ2-1	once	14	NA	TGTGCCAGCAGGGTAGCGGATTCCTACAATGAGCAGTTCTTC	CASRVADSYNEQFF
TRBV7-3	TRBJ2-2	NA	16	NA	TGTGCCAGCAGCTTAATAGGGACTTCGAACACCGGGGAGCTGTTTTTT	CASSLIGTSNTGELFF
TRBV12-3/TRBV12-4	TRBJ1-1	NA	12	NA	TGTGCCAGCAGATTAGGGAGGAGTGAAGCTTTCTTT	CASRLGRSEAFF
TRBV2	TRBJ1-2	few	16	TRBD1	TGTGCCAGCAGTGTAATAGTGACAGGGGGTAACTATGGCTACACCTTC	CASSVIVTGGNYGYTF
TRBV6-1	TRBJ2-5	once	16	NA	TGTGCCAGCAGTGGCCCGGACAGCCTCGATCGAGGGACCCAGTACTTC	CASSGPDSLDRGTQYF
TRBV19	TRBJ2-7	NA	16	NA	TGTGCCAGTAGTATAAGGTCAAGGGAGAACTCCTACGAGCAGTACTTC	CASSIRSRENSYEQYF
TRBV3-1/TRBV3-2	TRBJ2-2	few	17	TRBD2	TGTGCCAGCAGGACTAGCGGGGGGCTCGCGAACACCGGGGAGCTGTTTTTT	CASRTSGGLANTGELFF
TRBV11-2	TRBJ1-3	NA	16	TRBD1	TGTGCCAGCAGCTTAGAGGACAGGCGAACTGGAAACACCATATATTTT	CASSLEDRRTGNTIYF
TRBV27	TRBJ1-2	NA	16	TRBD1	TGTGCCAGCAGTTCCCTCGGGACAGGGTACAACTATGGCTACACCTTC	CASSSLGTGYNYGYTF
TRBV10-3	TRBJ2-7	few	11	NA	TGTGCCATCAGGGACAGATACGAGCAGTACTTC	CAIRDRYEQYF
TRBV2	TRBJ1-2	NA	14	NA	TGTGCCAGCAGTGAAATCGCAGGGGCGAGTGGCTACACCTTC	CASSEIAGASGYTF
TRBV2	TRBJ2-7	NA	20	TRBD1	TGTGCCAGCAGTCGACTCCCCGGGACAGGGTCCACACTGGCGACCTACGAGCAGTACTTC	CASSRLPGTGSTLATYEQYF
TRBV5-6	TRBJ2-6	NA	18	NA	TGTGCCAGCAGCCGGGAAGGACGGGGATACTCTGGGGCCAACGTCCTGACTTTC	CASSREGRGYSGANVLTF
TRBV4-2	TRBJ2-1	NA	15	TRBD2	TGTGCCAGCAGCCCCGCCGGGACTAACCAAAATGAGCAGTTCTTC	CASSPAGTNQNEQFF
TRBV5-1	TRBJ1-6	NA	16	NA	TGCGCCAGCAGCTTGTTGGAGGGGTTCTATAATTCACCCCTCCACTTT	CASSLLEGFYNSPLHF
TRBV6-1	TRBJ2-2	NA	16	TRBD2	TGTGCCAGCAGTGCGCTAGCGGGGGGGAATGGCGGGGAGCTGTTTTTT	CASSALAGGNGGELFF
TRBV3-1/TRBV3-2	TRBJ2-7	NA	13	NA	TGTGCCAGCAGCCAAAATCTAGCGTCTGAGCAGTACTTC	CASSQNLASEQYF
TRBV7-2	TRBJ1-6	NA	12	NA	TGTGCCAGCAGCCCCCCGACAGGCAAATTCCACTTT	CASSPPTGKFHF
TRBV28	TRBJ2-3	few	16	TRBD2	TGTGCCAGCAGTCTCTCAGCGGGGGGGAGCCCAGATACGCAGTATTTT	CASSLSAGGSPDTQYF
TRBV28	TRBJ1-4	NA	13	NA	TGTGCCAGCAGTATTGGAAGCGAACGAAAACTGTTTTTT	CASSIGSERKLFF
TRBV7-3	TRBJ1-3	once	16	TRBD1	TGTGCCAGCAGTTTCTCCGGGACAGGGGCTGGAAACACCATATATTTT	CASSFSGTGAGNTIYF
TRBV30	TRBJ1-5	few	14	TRBD1	TGTGCCTGGTCGGGACAGTATAGCAATCAGCCCCAGCATTTT	CAWSGQYSNQPQHF
TRBV3-1/TRBV3-2	TRBJ2-5	NA	13	TRBD2	TGTGCCAGCTGGTTAGCGGGGCGGGAGACCCAGTACTTC	CASWLAGRETQYF
TRBV18	TRBJ2-7	few	11	NA	TGTGCCAGCTCAGTCAGGGACGAGCAGTACTTC	CASSVRDEQYF
TRBV29-1	TRBJ1-1	NA	13	TRBD1	TGCAGCGCCGGGGACAGTACGATAACTGAAGCTTTCTTT	CSAGDSTITEAFF